This is a list of T cell receptor beta chains from one sample in a study of Graves' ophthalmopathy and Graves' hyperthyroidism. TCRdb re-derived calls from the multiplex PCR reads in MiXCR, one entry per CDR3 protein. The repertoire includes fewer than 400,000 distinct CDR3 sequences, about 16% of them detected once, and 1.6% sits in the top ten. The sequenced material came from peripheral blood. The receptors stem from a woman between 18 and 29 years old with Graves' ophthalmopathy. Each CDR3 is given with its conserved first and last residue. The order of the fields is D gene, V gene, J gene, clone size, CDR3 protein, CDR3 DNA. A D gene is named only where the DNA matches it firmly. Clone size is stated in some rows and not others, as once, few, many or a class when expanded.

d_gene: TRBD1; v_gene: TRBV7-8; j_gene: TRBJ2-7; abundance: many; CDR3aa: CASSPGQGAGEQYF; CDR3nt: TGTGCCAGCAGCCCTGGACAGGGGGCTGGTGAGCAGTACTTC
d_gene: -; v_gene: TRBV28; j_gene: TRBJ2-7; abundance: -; CDR3aa: CASSFSGGAEQYF; CDR3nt: TGTGCCAGCAGTTTTAGTGGCGGTGCCGAGCAGTACTTC
d_gene: TRBD2; v_gene: TRBV13; j_gene: TRBJ2-5; abundance: many; CDR3aa: CASREGLAGLETQYF; CDR3nt: TGTGCCAGCAGAGAGGGACTAGCGGGGCTGGAGACCCAGTACTTC
d_gene: -; v_gene: TRBV6-2/TRBV6-3; j_gene: TRBJ2-7; abundance: many; CDR3aa: CASNWGGSSYEQYF; CDR3nt: TGTGCCAGCAACTGGGGAGGCAGCTCCTACGAGCAGTACTTC
d_gene: TRBD1; v_gene: TRBV30; j_gene: TRBJ2-7; abundance: many; CDR3aa: CAWRGKGATYEQYF; CDR3nt: TGTGCCTGGAGGGGCAAGGGGGCCACCTACGAGCAGTACTTC
d_gene: -; v_gene: TRBV20-1; j_gene: TRBJ2-3; abundance: many; CDR3aa: CSAPDYREGGLTDTQYF; CDR3nt: TGCAGTGCTCCAGACTACAGGGAGGGCGGGCTCACAGATACGCAGTATTTT
d_gene: -; v_gene: TRBV24-1; j_gene: TRBJ1-5; abundance: -; CDR3aa: CATSDLREKKRSNQPQHF; CDR3nt: TGTGCCACCAGTGATTTGAGGGAGAAAAAAAGGAGCAATCAGCCCCAGCATTTT
d_gene: TRBD2; v_gene: TRBV29-1; j_gene: TRBJ2-7; abundance: few; CDR3aa: CSVHLDRDRTSGRAGVFYEQYF; CDR3nt: TGCAGCGTTCATCTAGACAGGGACCGGACTAGCGGGAGGGCCGGTGTCTTCTACGAGCAGTACTTC
d_gene: TRBD1; v_gene: TRBV6-1; j_gene: TRBJ1-1; abundance: many; CDR3aa: CASSRQGLGYTEAFF; CDR3nt: TGTGCCAGCAGCAGACAGGGGTTGGGCTATACTGAAGCTTTCTTT
d_gene: TRBD1; v_gene: TRBV12-5; j_gene: TRBJ1-5; abundance: many; CDR3aa: CASGLPRVDRLGQPQHF; CDR3nt: TGTGCTAGTGGTTTGCCACGGGTGGACAGGCTGGGTCAGCCCCAGCATTTT
d_gene: -; v_gene: TRBV20-1; j_gene: TRBJ2-2; abundance: once; CDR3aa: CSAAGEGTGELFF; CDR3nt: TGCAGTGCTGCGGGCGAAGGCACCGGGGAGCTGTTTTTT
d_gene: TRBD1; v_gene: TRBV27; j_gene: TRBJ2-2; abundance: many; CDR3aa: CASSRWTGADGELFF; CDR3nt: TGTGCCAGCAGTCGCTGGACAGGAGCGGACGGGGAGCTGTTTTTT
d_gene: -; v_gene: TRBV28; j_gene: TRBJ2-5; abundance: many; CDR3aa: CASSLGGRGPETQYF; CDR3nt: TGTGCCAGCAGTTTAGGGGGACGTGGCCCAGAGACCCAGTACTTC
d_gene: TRBD1; v_gene: TRBV12-3/TRBV12-4; j_gene: TRBJ2-1; abundance: many; CDR3aa: CASSFRNRGQSEQFF; CDR3nt: TGTGCCAGCAGTTTTCGTAACAGGGGGCAAAGTGAGCAGTTCTTC
d_gene: -; v_gene: TRBV20-1; j_gene: TRBJ2-5; abundance: many; CDR3aa: CSVLPGQETQYF; CDR3nt: TGCAGTGTACTTCCAGGTCAAGAGACCCAGTACTTC
d_gene: TRBD1; v_gene: TRBV24-1; j_gene: TRBJ2-2; abundance: many; CDR3aa: CATSDPRDRDTGGLFF; CDR3nt: TGTGCCACCAGTGACCCCCGGGACAGGGACACCGGGGGGCTGTTTTTT
d_gene: -; v_gene: TRBV5-6; j_gene: TRBJ1-1; abundance: many; CDR3aa: CASSWVHLQGKGTEAFF; CDR3nt: TGTGCCAGCAGCTGGGTACATCTACAGGGTAAGGGAACTGAAGCTTTCTTT
d_gene: -; v_gene: TRBV19; j_gene: TRBJ2-5; abundance: many; CDR3aa: CASSPDAGHQETQYF; CDR3nt: TGTGCCAGTAGTCCCGACGCAGGGCACCAAGAGACCCAGTACTTC
d_gene: -; v_gene: TRBV11-2; j_gene: TRBJ1-1; abundance: many; CDR3aa: CASTSRQVRPEAFF; CDR3nt: TGTGCCAGCACCAGCAGGCAGGTCCGCCCTGAAGCTTTCTTT
d_gene: TRBD2; v_gene: TRBV4-1; j_gene: TRBJ2-7; abundance: many; CDR3aa: CASSGSGRAFDEQYF; CDR3nt: TGCGCCAGCAGCGGGAGCGGGAGGGCCTTTGACGAGCAGTACTTC
d_gene: -; v_gene: TRBV5-6; j_gene: TRBJ2-7; abundance: many; CDR3aa: CASSLGMGPYEQYF; CDR3nt: TGTGCCAGCAGCTTGGGGATGGGTCCCTACGAGCAGTACTTC
d_gene: TRBD1; v_gene: TRBV6-1; j_gene: TRBJ2-7; abundance: -; CDR3aa: CATQRDRGDEQYF; CDR3nt: TGTGCCACACAACGGGACAGGGGTGACGAGCAGTACTTC
d_gene: TRBD2; v_gene: TRBV20-1; j_gene: TRBJ2-4; abundance: many; CDR3aa: CSATRGLAGFGLAKNIQYF; CDR3nt: TGCAGTGCTACCAGGGGACTAGCGGGATTCGGGTTGGCCAAAAACATTCAGTACTTC
d_gene: -; v_gene: TRBV28; j_gene: TRBJ1-1; abundance: many; CDR3aa: CASRSVGGNTEAFF; CDR3nt: TGTGCCAGCCGGAGTGTAGGCGGAAACACTGAAGCTTTCTTT
d_gene: TRBD1; v_gene: TRBV7-6; j_gene: TRBJ2-2; abundance: many; CDR3aa: CASSPGTARTGELFF; CDR3nt: TGTGCCAGCAGCCCCGGGACAGCTAGGACCGGGGAGCTGTTTTTT
d_gene: TRBD2; v_gene: TRBV6-1; j_gene: TRBJ2-7; abundance: -; CDR3aa: CATMVGGRENEQYF; CDR3nt: TGTGCCACTATGGTTGGCGGGAGGGAGAACGAGCAGTACTTC
d_gene: TRBD1; v_gene: TRBV3-1; j_gene: TRBJ2-6; abundance: -; CDR3aa: CASSQVYRTGPGANVLTF; CDR3nt: TGTGCCAGCAGCCAAGTGTATCGGACAGGGCCTGGGGCCAACGTCCTGACTTTC
d_gene: -; v_gene: TRBV28; j_gene: TRBJ1-1; abundance: -; CDR3aa: CASSLAGYEAFF; CDR3nt: TGTGCCAGCAGTTTGGCCGGTTATGAAGCTTTCTTT
d_gene: TRBD1; v_gene: TRBV9; j_gene: TRBJ2-2; abundance: -; CDR3aa: CASSPQGGTGTNTGELFF; CDR3nt: TGTGCCAGCAGCCCTCAGGGGGGGACAGGGACAAACACCGGGGAGCTGTTTTTT
d_gene: -; v_gene: TRBV12-3/TRBV12-4; j_gene: TRBJ1-1; abundance: -; CDR3aa: CASSHRQVVTTEAFF; CDR3nt: TGTGCCAGCAGTCATCGACAGGTAGTTACCACTGAAGCTTTCTTT
d_gene: -; v_gene: TRBV4-3; j_gene: TRBJ1-6; abundance: many; CDR3aa: CASSQDPGASAYNSPLHF; CDR3nt: TGCGCCAGCAGCCAAGATCCAGGGGCGTCCGCGTATAATTCACCCCTCCACTTT
d_gene: -; v_gene: TRBV6-1; j_gene: TRBJ1-2; abundance: many; CDR3aa: CASRETGLNVYGYTF; CDR3nt: TGTGCCAGCAGAGAAACGGGCCTAAACGTCTATGGCTACACCTTC
d_gene: -; v_gene: TRBV6-5; j_gene: TRBJ2-2; abundance: many; CDR3aa: CASNRGGELFF; CDR3nt: TGTGCCAGCAATCGTGGCGGGGAGCTGTTTTTT
d_gene: -; v_gene: TRBV11-2; j_gene: TRBJ2-5; abundance: many; CDR3aa: CASSLRRLQETQYF; CDR3nt: TGTGCCAGCAGCTTAAGGCGGCTCCAAGAGACCCAGTACTTC
d_gene: -; v_gene: TRBV3-1; j_gene: TRBJ2-7; abundance: few; CDR3aa: CASSQDIEYEQYF; CDR3nt: TGTGCCAGCAGCCAAGATATAGAATACGAGCAGTACTTC
d_gene: -; v_gene: TRBV27; j_gene: TRBJ2-7; abundance: many; CDR3aa: CASSFSEETSYEQYF; CDR3nt: TGTGCCAGCAGTTTCTCGGAGGAGACCTCCTACGAGCAGTACTTC
d_gene: TRBD1; v_gene: TRBV11-2; j_gene: TRBJ1-3; abundance: many; CDR3aa: CASSNRQGKAGNTIYF; CDR3nt: TGTGCCAGCAGCAACCGACAGGGAAAGGCTGGAAACACCATATATTTT